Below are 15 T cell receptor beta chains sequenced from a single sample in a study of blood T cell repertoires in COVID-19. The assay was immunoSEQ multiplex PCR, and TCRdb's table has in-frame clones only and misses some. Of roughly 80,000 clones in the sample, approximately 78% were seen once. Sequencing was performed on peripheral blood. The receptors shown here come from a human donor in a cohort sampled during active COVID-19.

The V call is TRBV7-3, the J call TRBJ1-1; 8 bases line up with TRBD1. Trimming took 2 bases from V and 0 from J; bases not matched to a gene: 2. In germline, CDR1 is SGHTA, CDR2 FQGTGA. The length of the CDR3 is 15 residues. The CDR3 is CASSLQGALNTEAFF. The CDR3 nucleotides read TGTGCCAGCAGCTTACAGGGGGCCCTGAACACTGAAGCTTTCTTT.

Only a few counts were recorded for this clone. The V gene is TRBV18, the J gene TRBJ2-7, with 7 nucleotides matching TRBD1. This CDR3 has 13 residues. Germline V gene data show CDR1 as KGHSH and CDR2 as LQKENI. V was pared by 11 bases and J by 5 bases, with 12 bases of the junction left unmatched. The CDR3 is CASAERQGDEQYF. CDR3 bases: TGTGCCTCCGCCGAGAGACAGGGAGACGAGCAGTACTTC.

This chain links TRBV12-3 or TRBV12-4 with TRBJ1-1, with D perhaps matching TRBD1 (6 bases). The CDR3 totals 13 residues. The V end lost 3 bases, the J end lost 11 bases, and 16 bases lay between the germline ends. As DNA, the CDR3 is TGTGCCAGCAGTTTGTTAGAGAGGGGGGGCGCTTTCTTT. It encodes CASSLLERGGAFF.

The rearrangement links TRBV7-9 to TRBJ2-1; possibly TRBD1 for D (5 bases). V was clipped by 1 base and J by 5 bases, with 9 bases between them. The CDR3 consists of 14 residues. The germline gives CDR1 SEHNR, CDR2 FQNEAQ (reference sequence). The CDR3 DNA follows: TGTGCCAGCAGCTTAGAGATAGGGGACAATGAGCAGTTCTTC. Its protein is CASSLEIGDNEQFF.

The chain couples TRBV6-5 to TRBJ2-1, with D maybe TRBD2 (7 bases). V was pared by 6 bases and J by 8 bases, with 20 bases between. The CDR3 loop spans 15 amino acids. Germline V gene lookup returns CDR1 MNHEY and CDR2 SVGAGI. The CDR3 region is CASRGGGHSRDEQFF. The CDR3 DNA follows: TGTGCCAGCAGAGGGGGGGGACACAGCCGCGATGAGCAGTTCTTC.

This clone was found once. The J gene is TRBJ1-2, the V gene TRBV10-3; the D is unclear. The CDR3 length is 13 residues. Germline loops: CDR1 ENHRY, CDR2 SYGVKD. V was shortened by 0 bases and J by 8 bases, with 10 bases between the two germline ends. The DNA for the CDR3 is TGTGCCATCAGTGAGTCAGGAGGGAAGGGCTACACCTTC. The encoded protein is CAISESGGKGYTF.

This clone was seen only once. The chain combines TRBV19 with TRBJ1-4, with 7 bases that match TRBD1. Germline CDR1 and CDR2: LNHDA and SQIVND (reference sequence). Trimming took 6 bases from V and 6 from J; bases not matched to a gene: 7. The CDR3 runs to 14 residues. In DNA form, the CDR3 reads TGTGCCAGTAGCCGCCGGGACAGAGATGAAAAACTGTTTTTT. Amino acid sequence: CASSRRDRDEKLFF.

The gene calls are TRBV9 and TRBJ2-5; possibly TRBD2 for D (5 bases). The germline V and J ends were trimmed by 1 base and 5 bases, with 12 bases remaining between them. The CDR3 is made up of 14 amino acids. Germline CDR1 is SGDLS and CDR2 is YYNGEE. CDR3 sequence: CASSVRFSEETQYF. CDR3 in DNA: TGTGCCAGCAGCGTACGGTTTAGCGAGGAGACCCAGTACTTC.

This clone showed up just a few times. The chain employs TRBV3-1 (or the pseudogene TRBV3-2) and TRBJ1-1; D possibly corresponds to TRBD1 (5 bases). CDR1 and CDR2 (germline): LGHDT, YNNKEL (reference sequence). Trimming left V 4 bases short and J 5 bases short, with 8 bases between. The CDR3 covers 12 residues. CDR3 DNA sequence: TGTGCCAGCAGCCCGGGGGGGACTGAAGCTTTCTTT. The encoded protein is CASSPGGTEAFF.

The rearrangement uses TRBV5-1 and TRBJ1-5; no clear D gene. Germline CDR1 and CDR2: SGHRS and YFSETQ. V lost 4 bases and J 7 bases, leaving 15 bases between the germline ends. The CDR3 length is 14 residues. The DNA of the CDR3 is TGCGCCAGCAGCCCCGGGGTAAGCAGGCAGCCCCAGCATTTT. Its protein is CASSPGVSRQPQHF.

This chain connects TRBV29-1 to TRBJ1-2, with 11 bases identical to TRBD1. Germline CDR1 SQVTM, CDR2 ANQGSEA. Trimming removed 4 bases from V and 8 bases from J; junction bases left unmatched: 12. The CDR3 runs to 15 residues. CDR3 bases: TGCAGCGTTGGGACAGGGGGCGCGTCTTGGGGCGGCTACACCTTC. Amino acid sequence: CSVGTGGASWGGYTF.

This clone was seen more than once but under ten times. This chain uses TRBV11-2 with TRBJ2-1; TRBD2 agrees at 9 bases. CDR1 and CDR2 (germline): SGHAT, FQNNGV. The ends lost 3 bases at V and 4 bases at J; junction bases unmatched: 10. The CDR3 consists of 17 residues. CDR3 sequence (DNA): TGTGCCAGCAGCTTTTTCCTCCCCCTAGCGGGGTACAATGAGCAGTTCTTC. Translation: CASSFFLPLAGYNEQFF.

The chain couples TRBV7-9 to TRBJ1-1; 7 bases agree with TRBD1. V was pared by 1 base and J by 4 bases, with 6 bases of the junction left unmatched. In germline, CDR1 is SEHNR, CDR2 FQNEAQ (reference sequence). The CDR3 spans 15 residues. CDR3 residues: CASSLEQGVGTEAFF. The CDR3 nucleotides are TGTGCCAGCAGCTTAGAGCAGGGGGTTGGCACTGAAGCTTTCTTT. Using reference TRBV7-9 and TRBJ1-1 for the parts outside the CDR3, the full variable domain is DTGVSQNPRHKITKRGQNVTFRCDPISEHNRLYWYRQTLGQGPEFLTYFQNEAQLEKSRLLSDRFSAERPKGSFSTLEIQRTEQGDSAMYLCASSLEQGVGTEAFFGQGTRLTVV.

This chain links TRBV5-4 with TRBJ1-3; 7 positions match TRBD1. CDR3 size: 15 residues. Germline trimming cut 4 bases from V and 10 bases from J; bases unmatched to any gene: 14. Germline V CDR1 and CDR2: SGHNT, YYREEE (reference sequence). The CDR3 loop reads CASSPRTGSFETIYF. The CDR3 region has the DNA TGTGCCAGCAGCCCCCGGACAGGCTCTTTCGAGACCATATATTTT.

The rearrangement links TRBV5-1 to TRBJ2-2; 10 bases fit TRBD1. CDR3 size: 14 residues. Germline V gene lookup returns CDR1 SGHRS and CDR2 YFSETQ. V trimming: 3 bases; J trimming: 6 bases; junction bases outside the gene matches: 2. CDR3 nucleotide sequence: TGCGCCAGCAGCTCGGGACAGGGGCCCGGGGAGCTGTTTTTT. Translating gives CASSSGQGPGELFF.